This paragraph reports one TCR beta chain. This sample is part of a study of blood T cell repertoires in COVID-19. Study context: PBMCs, B-cell-depleted T cells, or T cells were the source of the cDNA or gDNA that made up the material.

Trimming removed 2 bases at V and 2 bases at J, with 28 bases between. The CDR3 contains 20 residues. Per germline, CDR1 SGHRS and CDR2 YFSETQ. Some clones are missing from TCRdb's copy, which holds only in-frame ones; the method was immunoSEQ multiplex PCR. Of more than 100,000 clones listed, around 89% are singletons. V and J are TRBV5-1 and TRBJ2-5; a possible D gene is TRBD2 (6 bases). The sequence was obtained from a woman aged 60-70 years with acute or convalescent COVID-19. Sequences were obtained from peripheral blood. The CDR3 DNA is TGCGCCAGCAGCTTCGGCGGGGCGAGGGGTAGCATCAAACATCAAGAGACCCAGTACTTC. This encodes CASSFGGARGSIKHQETQYF.